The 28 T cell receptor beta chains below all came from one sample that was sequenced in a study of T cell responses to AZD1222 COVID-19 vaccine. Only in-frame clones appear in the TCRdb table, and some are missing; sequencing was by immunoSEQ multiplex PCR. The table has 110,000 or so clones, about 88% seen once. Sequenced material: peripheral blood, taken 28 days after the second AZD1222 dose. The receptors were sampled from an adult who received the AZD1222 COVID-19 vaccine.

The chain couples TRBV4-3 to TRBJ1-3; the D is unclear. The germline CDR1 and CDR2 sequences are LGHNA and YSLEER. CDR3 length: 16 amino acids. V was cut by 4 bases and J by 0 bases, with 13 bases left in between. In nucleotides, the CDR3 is TGCGCCAGCAGCCTGGGAGCCACTAGCTCTGGAAACACCATATATTTT. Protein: CASSLGATSSGNTIYF.

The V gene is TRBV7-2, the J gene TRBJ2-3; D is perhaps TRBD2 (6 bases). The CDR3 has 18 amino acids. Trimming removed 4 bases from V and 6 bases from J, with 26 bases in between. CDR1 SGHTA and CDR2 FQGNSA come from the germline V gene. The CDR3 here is CASSYSLGLAFNRDTQYF. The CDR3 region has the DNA TGTGCCAGCAGCTACTCTCTAGGGCTAGCGTTTAATAGGGATACGCAGTATTTT.

The CDR3: CASSPDSNYGYTF. In DNA, the CDR3 is TGTGCCAGCAGCCCGGACAGCAACTATGGCTACACCTTC. The rearrangement joins TRBV14 to TRBJ1-2; D may be TRBD1 (6 bases). The CDR3 has 13 amino acids. Germline CDR1 is SGHDN and CDR2 is FVKESK. Between the trimmed V and J ends, which lost 4 bases and 2 bases, there was a span of 8 bases.

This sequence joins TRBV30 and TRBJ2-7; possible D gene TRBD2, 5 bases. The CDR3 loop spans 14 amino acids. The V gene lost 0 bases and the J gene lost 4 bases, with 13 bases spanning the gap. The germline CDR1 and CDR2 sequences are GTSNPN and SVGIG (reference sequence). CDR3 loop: CAWSVVSGFYEQYF. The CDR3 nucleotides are TGTGCCTGGAGTGTAGTTTCGGGATTTTACGAGCAGTACTTC.

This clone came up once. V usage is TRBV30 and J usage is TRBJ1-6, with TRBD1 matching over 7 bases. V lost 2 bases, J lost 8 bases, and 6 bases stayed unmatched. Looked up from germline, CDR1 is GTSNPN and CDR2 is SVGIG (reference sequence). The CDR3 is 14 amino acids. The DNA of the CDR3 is TGTGCCTGGAGTACCAGACAGGGATATTCACCCCTCCACTTT. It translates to CAWSTRQGYSPLHF.

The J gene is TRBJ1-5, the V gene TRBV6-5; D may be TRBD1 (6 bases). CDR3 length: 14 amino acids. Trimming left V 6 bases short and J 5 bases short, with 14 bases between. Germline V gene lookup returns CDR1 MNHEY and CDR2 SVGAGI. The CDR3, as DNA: TGTGCCAGCAGAGACACAGGGAATTATCAGCCCCAGCATTTT. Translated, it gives CASRDTGNYQPQHF.

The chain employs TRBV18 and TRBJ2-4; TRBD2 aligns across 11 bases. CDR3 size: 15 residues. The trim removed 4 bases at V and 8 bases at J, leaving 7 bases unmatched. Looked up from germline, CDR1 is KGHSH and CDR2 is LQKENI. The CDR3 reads CASSLAGGRRDIQYF. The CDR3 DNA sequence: TGTGCCAGCTCACTAGCGGGAGGGCGGAGGGACATTCAGTACTTC.

CDR3 sequence (DNA): TGTGCCAGCAGCGATCCCACAGGGGATGGGTTCAAGCAGTACTTC. This gives the protein CASSDPTGDGFKQYF. This rearrangement joins TRBV2 to TRBJ2-7, with 7 bases aligning to TRBD1. V trimming: 6 bases; J trimming: 8 bases; junction bases outside the gene matches: 16. Germline V gives CDR1 SNHLY, CDR2 FYNNEI. This CDR3 has 15 amino acids.

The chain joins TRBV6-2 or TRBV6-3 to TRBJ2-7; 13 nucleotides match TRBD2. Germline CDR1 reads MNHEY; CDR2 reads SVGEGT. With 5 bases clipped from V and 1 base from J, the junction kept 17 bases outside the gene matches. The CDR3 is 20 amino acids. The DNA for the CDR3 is TGTGCCAGCAGTAACAACCTTCAACTAGCGGGAGGGCCAGTTTCCTACGAGCAGTACTTC. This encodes CASSNNLQLAGGPVSYEQYF.

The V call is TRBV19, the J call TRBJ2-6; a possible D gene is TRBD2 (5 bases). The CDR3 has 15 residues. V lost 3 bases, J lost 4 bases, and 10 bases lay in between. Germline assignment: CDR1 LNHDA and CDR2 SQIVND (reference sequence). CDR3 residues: CASSISSGGANVLTF. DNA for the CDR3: TGTGCCAGTAGTATCTCCTCGGGAGGGGCCAACGTCCTGACTTTC.

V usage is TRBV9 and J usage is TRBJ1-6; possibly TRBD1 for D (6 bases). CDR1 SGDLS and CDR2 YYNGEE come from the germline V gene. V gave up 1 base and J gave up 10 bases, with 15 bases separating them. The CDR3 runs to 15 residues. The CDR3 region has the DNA TGTGCCAGCAGCGTAACCGGGGCCCAGGGGTCACCCCTCCACTTT. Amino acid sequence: CASSVTGAQGSPLHF.

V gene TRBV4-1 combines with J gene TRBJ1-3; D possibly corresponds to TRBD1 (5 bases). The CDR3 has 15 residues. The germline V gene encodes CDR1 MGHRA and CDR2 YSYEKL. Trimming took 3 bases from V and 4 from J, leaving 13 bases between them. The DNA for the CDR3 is TGCGCCAGCAGCCAGACGGGGCTTAGCGGAAACACCATATATTTT. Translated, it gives CASSQTGLSGNTIYF.

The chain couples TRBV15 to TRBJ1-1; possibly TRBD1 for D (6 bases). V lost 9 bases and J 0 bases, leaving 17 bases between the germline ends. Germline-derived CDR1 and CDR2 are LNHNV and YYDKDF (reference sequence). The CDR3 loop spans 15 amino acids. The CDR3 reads CATARTAVMNTEAFF. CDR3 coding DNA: TGTGCCACAGCTCGGACAGCCGTAATGAACACTGAAGCTTTCTTT.

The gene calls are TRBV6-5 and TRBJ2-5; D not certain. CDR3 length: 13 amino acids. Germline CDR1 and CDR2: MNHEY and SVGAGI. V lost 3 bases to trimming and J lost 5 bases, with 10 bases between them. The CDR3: CASSYKTGETQYF. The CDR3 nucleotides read TGTGCCAGCAGTTATAAGACCGGGGAGACCCAGTACTTC.

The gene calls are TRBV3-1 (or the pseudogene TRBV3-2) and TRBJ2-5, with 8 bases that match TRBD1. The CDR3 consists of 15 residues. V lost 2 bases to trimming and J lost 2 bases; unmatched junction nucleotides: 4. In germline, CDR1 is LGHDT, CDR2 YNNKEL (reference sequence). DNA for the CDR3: TGTGCCAGCAGCCAACAACAGGGGGGACAAGAGACCCAGTACTTC. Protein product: CASSQQQGGQETQYF.

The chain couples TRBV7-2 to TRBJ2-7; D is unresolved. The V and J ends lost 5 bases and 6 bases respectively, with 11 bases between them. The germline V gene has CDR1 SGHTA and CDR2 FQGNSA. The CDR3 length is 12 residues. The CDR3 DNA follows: TGTGCCAGCAGCCGAGCAGGCCCCGAGCAGTACTTC. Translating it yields CASSRAGPEQYF.

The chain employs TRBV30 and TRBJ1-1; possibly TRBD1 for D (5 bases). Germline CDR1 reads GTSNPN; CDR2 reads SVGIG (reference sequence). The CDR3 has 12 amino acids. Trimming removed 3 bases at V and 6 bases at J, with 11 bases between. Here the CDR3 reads CAWSLGGSEAFF. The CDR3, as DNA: TGTGCCTGGAGCCTGGGGGGGTCTGAAGCTTTCTTT.

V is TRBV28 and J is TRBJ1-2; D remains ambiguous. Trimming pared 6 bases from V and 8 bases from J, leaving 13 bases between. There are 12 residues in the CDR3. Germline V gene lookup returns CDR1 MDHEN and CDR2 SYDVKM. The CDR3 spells CASSPPKGGYTF. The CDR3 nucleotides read TGTGCCAGCAGCCCCCCCAAGGGAGGCTACACCTTC.

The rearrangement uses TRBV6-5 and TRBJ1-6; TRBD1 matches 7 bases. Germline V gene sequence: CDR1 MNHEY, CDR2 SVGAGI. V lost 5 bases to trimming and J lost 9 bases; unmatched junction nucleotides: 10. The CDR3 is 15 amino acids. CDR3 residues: CASSQTGPLTSPLHF. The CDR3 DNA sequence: TGTGCCAGCAGTCAGACAGGGCCGCTAACTTCACCCCTCCACTTT.

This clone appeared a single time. The CDR3 nucleotides are TGTGCCAGCAGTTACGCAGGGATCTATGGCTACACCTTC. Translating it yields CASSYAGIYGYTF. The V gene is TRBV6-5, the J gene TRBJ1-2, with D possibly being TRBD1 (5 bases). The CDR3 contains 13 residues. The germline CDR1 and CDR2 sequences are MNHEY and SVGAGI. Trimming left V 2 bases short and J 4 bases short, with 8 bases between.

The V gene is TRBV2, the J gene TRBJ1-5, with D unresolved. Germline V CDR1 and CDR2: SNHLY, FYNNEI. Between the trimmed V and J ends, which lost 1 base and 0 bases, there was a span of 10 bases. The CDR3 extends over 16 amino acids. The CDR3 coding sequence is TGTGCCAGCAGTGAAGAAAGGTTAGATAGCAATCAGCCCCAGCATTTT. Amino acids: CASSEERLDSNQPQHF.

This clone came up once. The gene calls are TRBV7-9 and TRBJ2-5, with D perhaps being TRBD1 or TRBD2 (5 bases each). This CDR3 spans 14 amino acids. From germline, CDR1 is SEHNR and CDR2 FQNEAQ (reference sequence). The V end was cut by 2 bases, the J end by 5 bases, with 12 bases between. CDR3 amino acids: CASSLTGRRETQYF. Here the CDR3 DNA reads TGTGCCAGCAGCTTAACGGGGCGGAGGGAGACCCAGTACTTC.

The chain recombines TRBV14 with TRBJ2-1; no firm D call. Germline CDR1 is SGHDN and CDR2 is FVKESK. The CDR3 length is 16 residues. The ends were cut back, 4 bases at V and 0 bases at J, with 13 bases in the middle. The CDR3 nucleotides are TGTGCCAGCAGCCTCGTACAGATTAGCTCCTACAATGAGCAGTTCTTC. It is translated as CASSLVQISSYNEQFF.

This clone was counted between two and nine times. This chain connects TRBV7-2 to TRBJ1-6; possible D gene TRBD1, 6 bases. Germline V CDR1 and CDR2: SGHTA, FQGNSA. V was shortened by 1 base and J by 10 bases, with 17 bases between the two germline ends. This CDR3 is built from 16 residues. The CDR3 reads CASSLGNRAPRSPLHF. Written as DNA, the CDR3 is TGTGCCAGCAGCTTAGGTAACAGGGCGCCTCGGTCACCCCTCCACTTT.

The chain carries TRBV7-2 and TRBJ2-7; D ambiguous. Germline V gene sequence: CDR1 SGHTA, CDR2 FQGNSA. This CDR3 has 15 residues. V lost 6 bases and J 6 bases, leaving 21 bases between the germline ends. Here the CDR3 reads CASSIPGRPQTEQYF. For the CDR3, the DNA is TGTGCCAGCAGTATACCGGGCCGACCTCAGACCGAGCAGTACTTC.

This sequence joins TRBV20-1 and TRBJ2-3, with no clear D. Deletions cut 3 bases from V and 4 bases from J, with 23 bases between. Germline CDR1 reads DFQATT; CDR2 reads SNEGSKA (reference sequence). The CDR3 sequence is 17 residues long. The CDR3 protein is CSASWYGHPGTSDTQYF. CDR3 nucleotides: TGCAGTGCTAGTTGGTACGGCCACCCTGGTACATCAGATACGCAGTATTTT.

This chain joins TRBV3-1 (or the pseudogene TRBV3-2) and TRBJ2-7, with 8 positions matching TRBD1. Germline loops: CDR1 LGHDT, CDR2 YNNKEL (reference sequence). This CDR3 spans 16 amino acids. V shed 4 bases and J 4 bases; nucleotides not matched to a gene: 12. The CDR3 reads CASSLRGTGYRYEQYF. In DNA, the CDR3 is TGTGCCAGCAGCCTACGAGGGACAGGATATAGGTACGAGCAGTACTTC.

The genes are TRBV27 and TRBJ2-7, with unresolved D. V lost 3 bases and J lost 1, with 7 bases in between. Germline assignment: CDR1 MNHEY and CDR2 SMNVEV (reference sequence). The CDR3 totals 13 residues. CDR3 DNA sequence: TGTGCCAGCAGTTTTCCAGCGTCCTACGAGCAGTACTTC. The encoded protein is CASSFPASYEQYF.